These 21 T cell receptor beta chains originate from one sample sequenced in a study of chemoradiotherapy in HPV16-positive cancers. The assay was immunoSEQ multiplex PCR, and TCRdb's table has in-frame clones only and misses some. The data hold tens of thousands of clones, with more than 75% observed a single time. The material was blood, obtained from a patient who underwent chemoradiotherapy. These receptors all stem from a human donor with HPV-associated anogenital cancer.

The chain employs TRBV29-1 and TRBJ2-5; 8 nucleotides line up with TRBD1. This CDR3 is built from 13 residues. Germline loops: CDR1 SQVTM, CDR2 ANQGSEA. With 2 bases clipped from V and 5 bases from J, the junction kept 4 bases outside the gene matches. CDR3 residues: CSVELGQGETQYF. The CDR3 DNA follows: TGCAGCGTTGAACTAGGACAGGGTGAGACCCAGTACTTC.

The rearrangement uses TRBV2 and TRBJ1-2; TRBD1 matches at 8 bases. Germline CDR1 reads SNHLY; CDR2 reads FYNNEI. CDR3 length: 15 residues. Germline trimming cut 2 bases from V and 2 bases from J; bases unmatched to any gene: 4. The CDR3 bases are TGTGCCAGCAGTGAAAGTCCAGGGGGCAACTATGGCTACACCTTC. This codes for CASSESPGGNYGYTF.

In its sample, this clone was seen once. The V call is TRBV5-1, the J call TRBJ2-3, with TRBD1 as a possible D gene (6 bases). The V and J ends lost 6 bases and 1 base respectively, with 18 bases between them. The CDR3 runs 16 residues. CDR1 is SGHRS, CDR2 YFSETQ, per germline. CDR3 bases: TGCGCCAGCAACCTCGGACAGTTTGGCGGCACAGATACGCAGTATTTT. Protein: CASNLGQFGGTDTQYF.

The CDR3 sequence: CASSLRGGRNEKLFF. In nucleotides, the CDR3 is TGTGCCAGCAGTTTACGAGGAGGGCGGAATGAAAAACTGTTTTTT. This chain connects TRBV27 to TRBJ1-4; no reliable D call. Germline V lookup: CDR1 MNHEY, CDR2 SMNVEV (reference sequence). The CDR3 is 15 residues long. V lost 2 bases and J 5 bases, leaving 12 bases between the germline ends.

J is TRBJ1-2 and V is TRBV14; perhaps TRBD1 as D (6 bases). CDR1 and CDR2 (germline): SGHDN, FVKESK. The CDR3 totals 16 residues. Trimming removed 1 base from V and 1 base from J, with 13 bases in between. CDR3 sequence (DNA): TGTGCCAGCAGCCAAGTGGGGGGGGCCGTTAACTATGGCTACACCTTC. Encoded protein: CASSQVGGAVNYGYTF.

The genes are TRBV30 and TRBJ1-1; TRBD1 aligns across 7 bases. Looked up from germline, CDR1 is GTSNPN and CDR2 is SVGIG (reference sequence). CDR3 size: 13 residues. In nucleotides, the CDR3 is TGTGCACATGGGCAGGGGGAAGACACTGAAGCTTTCTTT. Amino acids: CAHGQGEDTEAFF.

This sequence joins TRBV30 and TRBJ2-1; D is uncertain. Per germline, CDR1 GTSNPN and CDR2 SVGIG (reference sequence). Trimming pared 5 bases from V and 5 bases from J, leaving 13 bases between. The CDR3 length is 13 residues. The CDR3 loop reads CAWGDTLNNEQFF. CDR3 sequence (DNA): TGTGCCTGGGGAGACACGTTAAACAATGAGCAGTTCTTC.

V and J are TRBV2 and TRBJ2-2; TRBD1 is a possible D gene (6 bases). The CDR3 is 13 residues long. CDR1 and CDR2 from the germline V gene are SNHLY and FYNNEI. With 7 bases removed from V and 6 bases from J, the gap between germline ends came to 12 bases. CDR3 sequence: CASNLRGPGELFF. DNA for the CDR3: TGTGCCAGCAACCTCAGGGGTCCCGGGGAGCTGTTTTTT.

This clone was seen a single time. V usage is TRBV9 and J usage is TRBJ2-1, with a possible D match to TRBD1 (6 bases). V shed 3 bases and J shed 8 bases, with 15 bases lying between them. Germline V lookup: CDR1 SGDLS, CDR2 YYNGEE. The CDR3 runs to 14 residues. The CDR3, as DNA: TGTGCCAGCAGCGAACAAACAGGGTACCATGAGCAGTTCTTC. Protein product: CASSEQTGYHEQFF. The entire variable domain, with the rest obtained from reference TRBV9 and TRBJ2-1, is as follows: DSGVTQTPKHLITATGQRVTLRCSPRSGDLSVYWYQQSLDQGLQFLIQYYNGEERAKGNILERFSAQQFPDLHSELNLSSLELGDSALYFCASSEQTGYHEQFFGPGTRLTVL.

This clone was seen only a few times. The chain joins TRBV7-9 to TRBJ2-3, with D possibly TRBD2 on 6 matching bases. The CDR3 runs 15 residues. Germline CDR1 SEHNR, CDR2 FQNEAQ (reference sequence). The V gene lost 6 bases and the J gene lost 2 bases, with 15 bases spanning the gap. CDR3 DNA sequence: TGTGCCAGCAGTCTCTGGGGGGAATTCACAGATACGCAGTATTTT. Its translation is CASSLWGEFTDTQYF.

The rearrangement links TRBV6-6 to TRBJ2-1; no definite D call. The CDR3 spans 15 residues. The germline V and J ends were trimmed by 4 bases and 6 bases, with 16 bases remaining between them. CDR1 MNHNY and CDR2 SVGAGI come from the germline V gene (reference sequence). The CDR3 nucleotides are TGTGCCAGCAGTTCCCCTTCCCGCCCCGGCAATGAGCAGTTCTTC. Protein sequence: CASSSPSRPGNEQFF.

This clone was observed once. The CDR3 loop reads CASSRGPSGGTLTYEQYV. CDR3 DNA: TGTGCCAGCAGTCGGGGGCCTAGCGGGGGGACTCTGACCTACGAGCAGTACGTC. This chain joins TRBV2 and TRBJ2-7; 11 bases line up with TRBD2. This CDR3 is built from 18 residues. J was trimmed by 2 bases and V by 5 bases; bases with no gene match: 14. CDR1 and CDR2 from the germline V gene are SNHLY and FYNNEI.

The CDR3 sequence is CASSLDARSTDTQYF. The CDR3 region has the DNA TGCGCCAGCAGCTTGGACGCTAGGAGCACAGATACGCAGTATTTT. V and J are TRBV5-1 and TRBJ2-3, with D hard to call. Germline values: CDR1 SGHRS, CDR2 YFSETQ. This CDR3 is built from 15 residues. V lost 0 bases and J 0 bases, leaving 8 bases between the germline ends.

The gene calls are TRBV5-1 and TRBJ2-1; possible D gene TRBD1, 6 bases. Germline CDR1 and CDR2: SGHRS and YFSETQ. This CDR3 is 14 amino acids long. The V gene lost 4 bases and the J gene lost 6 bases, with 14 bases spanning the gap. The CDR3 nucleotides are TGCGCCAGCAGCCGGGCCGTGGGGGCCAATGAGCAGTTCTTC. Translation gives CASSRAVGANEQFF.

This chain uses TRBV30 with TRBJ2-1; either TRBD1 or TRBD2 may supply D (6 bases each). CDR3 length equals 14 residues. V was pared by 2 bases and J by 7 bases, with 15 bases between. Germline V gene data show CDR1 as GTSNPN and CDR2 as SVGIG (reference sequence). The CDR3 sequence is CAWSPRGGGNEQFF. In DNA, the CDR3 is TGTGCCTGGAGTCCGCGAGGAGGGGGAAATGAGCAGTTCTTC.

The chain carries TRBV19 and TRBJ1-5, with D hard to call. Trimming cost V 4 bases and J 2 bases, with 9 bases left between them. Germline values: CDR1 LNHDA, CDR2 SQIVND (reference sequence). The CDR3 covers 14 residues. The chain's CDR3 is CASSKRQGNQPQHF. Here the CDR3 DNA reads TGTGCCAGTAGTAAGAGACAAGGCAATCAGCCCCAGCATTTT.

V and J are TRBV30 and TRBJ1-4, with 8 bases fitting TRBD1. V was pared by 5 bases and J by 0 bases, with 8 bases of the junction left unmatched. Germline V gives CDR1 GTSNPN, CDR2 SVGIG (reference sequence). The CDR3 runs 16 residues. CDR3 bases: TGTGCCTGGGACAGGGGTAGCGTTGCAACTAATGAAAAACTGTTTTTT. As protein: CAWDRGSVATNEKLFF.

The chain employs TRBV29-1 and TRBJ1-2, with TRBD1 matching over 7 bases. The germline gives CDR1 SQVTM, CDR2 ANQGSEA. J lost 8 bases, V lost 4 bases, and 7 bases had no gene match. The CDR3 contains 12 residues. The CDR3 DNA sequence: TGCAGCGTTGCTCCACAGGGGCTGGGCTACACCTTC. Translated: CSVAPQGLGYTF.

The gene calls are TRBV19 and TRBJ2-7, with TRBD1 matching over 7 bases. Trimming at V came to 4 bases and at J to 2 bases, leaving 5 bases not matched to a gene. The CDR3 is 14 residues long. Per germline, CDR1 LNHDA and CDR2 SQIVND (reference sequence). This CDR3 reads CASSTRQGPYEQYF. The CDR3 bases are TGTGCCAGTAGTACCCGACAGGGTCCCTACGAGCAGTACTTC.

The chain recombines TRBV10-3 with TRBJ2-7, with 7 nucleotides matching TRBD2. The CDR3 runs 14 residues. Germline V CDR1 and CDR2: ENHRY, SYGVKD. The junction had 5 bases not matched to a gene; V was cut back by 0 bases and J by 6 bases. CDR3 sequence: CAISESGREGEQYF. CDR3 in DNA: TGTGCCATCAGTGAGTCTGGGAGGGAGGGCGAGCAGTACTTC.

This clone occurred once. V gene TRBV7-9 combines with J gene TRBJ2-3, with TRBD1 matching over 10 bases. The V and J ends lost 5 bases and 3 bases, in that order; junction bases with no gene match: 8. CDR1 is SEHNR, CDR2 FQNEAQ, per germline (reference sequence). The CDR3 has 16 amino acids. The CDR3 DNA sequence: TGTGCCAGCAGCCCACAACCGGGACAGGGGACAGATACGCAGTATTTT. Its translation: CASSPQPGQGTDTQYF.